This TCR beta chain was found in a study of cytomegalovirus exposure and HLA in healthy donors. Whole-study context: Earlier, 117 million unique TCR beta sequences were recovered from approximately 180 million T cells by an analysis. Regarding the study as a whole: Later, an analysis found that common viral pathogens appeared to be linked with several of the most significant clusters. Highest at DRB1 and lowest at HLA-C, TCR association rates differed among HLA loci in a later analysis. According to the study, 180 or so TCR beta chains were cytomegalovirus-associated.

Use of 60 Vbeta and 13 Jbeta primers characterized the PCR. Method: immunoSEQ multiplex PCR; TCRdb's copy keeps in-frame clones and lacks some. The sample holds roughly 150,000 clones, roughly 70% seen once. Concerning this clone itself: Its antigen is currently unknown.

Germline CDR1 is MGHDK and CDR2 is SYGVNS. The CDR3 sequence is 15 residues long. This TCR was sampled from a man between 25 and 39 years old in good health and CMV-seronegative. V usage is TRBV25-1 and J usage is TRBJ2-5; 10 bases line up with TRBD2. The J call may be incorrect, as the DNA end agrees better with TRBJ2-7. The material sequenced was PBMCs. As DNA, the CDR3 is TGTGCCAGCAGTACTAGCGGGATGAGCTCCTACGAGCAGTACTTC. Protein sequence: CASSTSGMSSYEQYF.